What follows are 3 T cell receptor beta chains derived from one specimen sequenced in a study of T cell changes during pregnancy in multiple sclerosis. Generated by immunoSEQ multiplex PCR, the TCRdb table keeps only in-frame clones and is missing some. The sample includes tens of thousands of clones, about 93% seen only once; the top ten take about 0.8%. The material was peripheral blood, obtained in the third trimester of pregnancy. These receptors all stem from a female donor with multiple sclerosis, enrolled in a pregnancy study.

In this sample, this clone turned up a few times. V is TRBV5-1 and J is TRBJ2-1; 10 nucleotides match TRBD2. From germline, CDR1 is SGHRS and CDR2 YFSETQ. The CDR3 sequence is 19 residues long. The trim removed 1 base at V and 2 bases at J, leaving 12 bases unmatched. The CDR3 region is CASSLFRLAGDMTYNEQFF. The DNA for the CDR3 is TGCGCCAGCAGCTTGTTCCGGCTAGCGGGAGATATGACCTACAATGAGCAGTTCTTC.

This sequence joins TRBV28 and TRBJ1-2, with D maybe TRBD1 (6 bases). The germline V gene encodes CDR1 MDHEN and CDR2 SYDVKM. V shed 4 bases and J shed 2 bases, with 8 bases lying between them. This CDR3 is built from 13 residues. The CDR3 DNA follows: TGTGCCAGCAGTTCCACAGGGAACTATGGCTACACCTTC. This sequence encodes CASSSTGNYGYTF.

The table lists this clone with a few counts. The gene calls are TRBV27 and TRBJ1-5, with 7 bases lining up with TRBD1. The ends lost 6 bases at V and 3 bases at J; junction bases unmatched: 2. The CDR3 is made up of 13 amino acids. The V gene's germline CDR1 is MNHEY and CDR2 SMNVEV (reference sequence). The DNA for the CDR3 is TGTGCCAGCAGGCAGGGGGTCAATCAGCCCCAGCATTTT. It is translated as CASRQGVNQPQHF.